This T cell receptor (beta chain) originates from a study of cytomegalovirus exposure and HLA in healthy donors. At the level of the study: Assignment to the Caucasian-associated ancestry cluster applied to around 82% of the 300 to 500 genotyped donors. Points from the study as a whole: Confirmation in vitro established that a few CMV-associated chains were specific for CMV antigens.

Use of 60 Vbeta and 13 Jbeta primers characterized the PCR. Measured with immunoSEQ multiplex PCR; TCRdb has only the in-frame clones, and not every one. The repertoire holds fewer than 120,000 clones, about 80% seen once, with around 2.9% in the top ten. Points on this clone: The target antigen is unknown.

The sequence was collected from a woman aged 55 to 70 in good health and CMV-seropositive. Sequenced input: PBMCs.

The CDR3 coding sequence is TGTGCCACCGCCGAATTACAGGGGACTAATCAGCCCCAGCATTTT. Translated: CATAELQGTNQPQHF. The chain links TRBV19 to TRBJ1-5; 7 bases agree with TRBD1. The CDR3 length is 15 residues. Germline trimming cut 10 bases from V and 4 bases from J; bases unmatched to any gene: 13. Per germline, CDR1 LNHDA and CDR2 SQIVND (reference sequence).